These 29 T cell receptor beta chains came from one sample sequenced in a study of T cells in Graves' hyperthyroidism and ophthalmopathy. The investigators amplified TCR beta CDR3 regions from RNA transcripts. First-round RT-PCR with HTBI primers amplified the TCR CDR3 region. TCRdb re-derived calls from the multiplex PCR reads in MiXCR, one entry per CDR3 protein. This table holds 600,000 or so distinct CDR3 sequences, approximately 44% found once. Sequencing input: peripheral blood or thyroid tissue (not recorded which). The receptor set was obtained from a woman under 30 with Graves' hyperthyroidism.

The CDR3 here is CASSHYVGQGNSPLHF. For the CDR3, the DNA is TGTGCCAGCAGCCATTATGTCGGACAGGGAAATTCACCCCTCCACTTT. V usage is TRBV7-3 and J usage is TRBJ1-6; 8 nucleotides align to TRBD1. Germline values: CDR1 SGHTA, CDR2 FQGTGA. Trimming took 5 bases from V and 7 from J; bases not matched to a gene: 10. The CDR3 has 16 amino acids.

This chain links TRBV7-6 with TRBJ1-6, with a weak D call TRBD1 (5 bases). Germline V gene data show CDR1 as SGHVS and CDR2 as FNYEAQ. The length of the CDR3 is 14 residues. Trimming stripped 3 bases from V and 8 bases from J, with 11 bases between. CDR3 in DNA: TGTGCCAGCAGCTTTACTGACAGAGATTCACCCCTCCACTTT. Translated, it gives CASSFTDRDSPLHF.

The gene calls are TRBV25-1 and TRBJ2-5; 7 bases match TRBD2. The CDR3 spans 14 residues. Per germline, CDR1 MGHDK and CDR2 SYGVNS. V trimming: 5 bases; J trimming: 5 bases; junction bases outside the gene matches: 8. The CDR3 region has the DNA TGTGCCAGCAGTACTTACGGGGGGAGCGAGACCCAGTACTTC. Its translation is CASSTYGGSETQYF.

This rearrangement joins TRBV29-1 to TRBJ1-1; no definite D call. CDR1 and CDR2 (germline): SQVTM, ANQGSEA. Trimming took off 8 bases at V and 4 bases at J, with 14 bases between the two ends. There are 12 residues in the CDR3. The CDR3 DNA follows: TGCAGCTTACTGGGAGTCGGCACTGAAGCTTTCTTT. Protein sequence: CSLLGVGTEAFF.

This clonotype was counted once. V and J are TRBV2 and TRBJ2-7; 9 nucleotides agree with TRBD2. The CDR3 extends over 14 amino acids. Trimming at V came to 10 bases and at J to 0 bases, leaving 7 bases not matched to a gene. Germline V gene data show CDR1 as SNHLY and CDR2 as FYNNEI. The CDR3 DNA is TGTGCCATCAGGACTAGCGCAACCTCCTACGAGCAGTACTTC. It codes for CAIRTSATSYEQYF. Filled out from reference TRBV2 and TRBJ2-7, the complete variable domain reads EPEVTQTPSHQVTQMGQEVILRCVPISNHLYFYWYRQILGQKVEFLVSFYNNEISEKSEIFDDQFSVERPDGSNFTLKIRSTKLEDSAMYFCAIRTSATSYEQYFGPGTRLTVT.

Note on this clonotype: A read error may be the cause here, since a much bigger clone is one base away. The gene calls are TRBV29-1 and TRBJ1-1, with a possible D match to TRBD1 (5 bases). CDR1 is SQVTM, CDR2 ANQGSEA, per germline. This CDR3 comprises 12 residues. Trimming shortened V by 5 bases and J by 5 bases, and 12 bases separated the two germline ends. The CDR3 sequence: CSVQGPGTEAFF. CDR3 DNA sequence: TGCAGCGTTCAGGGCCCGGGGACTGAAGCTTTCTTT.

V and J are TRBV2 and TRBJ1-1; D unclear. Germline CDR1 reads SNHLY; CDR2 reads FYNNEI. Trimming cost V 4 bases and J 1 base, with 10 bases left between them. The CDR3 covers 14 residues. The CDR3 is CASSGTDQNTEAFF. DNA for the CDR3: TGTGCCAGCAGTGGCACGGACCAGAACACTGAAGCTTTCTTT. The full variable domain, rest sourced from reference TRBV2 and TRBJ1-1, is EPEVTQTPSHQVTQMGQEVILRCVPISNHLYFYWYRQILGQKVEFLVSFYNNEISEKSEIFDDQFSVERPDGSNFTLKIRSTKLEDSAMYFCASSGTDQNTEAFFGQGTRLTVV.

The chain uses TRBV5-1 and TRBJ1-5; D gene unclear. Germline assignment: CDR1 SGHRS and CDR2 YFSETQ. Trimming took off 4 bases at V and 11 bases at J, with 10 bases between the two ends. The CDR3 has 11 amino acids. CDR3 residues: CASSPSLSQHF. The CDR3 region has the DNA TGCGCCAGCAGCCCCAGCCTTTCCCAGCATTTT.

Only one count was recorded for this clonotype. One base away lies a much larger clone, so this may be a sequencing read error. The chain employs TRBV2 and TRBJ1-5, with no clear D. The V end was cut by 2 bases, the J end by 3 bases, with 5 bases between. The CDR3 spans 13 residues. Germline assignment: CDR1 SNHLY and CDR2 FYNNEI. The CDR3 DNA sequence: TGTGCCAGCAGTGAAAGGGTCAATCAGCCCCAGCATTTT. Translated, it gives CASSERVNQPQHF.

The rearrangement uses TRBV7-8 and TRBJ1-4, with D possibly TRBD1 on 6 matching bases. Trimming shortened V by 1 base and J by 5 bases, and 8 bases separated the two germline ends. CDR3 length: 14 amino acids. Germline V gives CDR1 SGHVS, CDR2 FQNEAQ. For the CDR3, the DNA is TGTGCCAGCAGCTTAGAGCAGGGGAATGAAAAACTGTTTTTT. Residues: CASSLEQGNEKLFF.

This clonotype was seen repeatedly, ten times or more. V is TRBV19 and J is TRBJ1-2, with D perhaps matching TRBD1 (6 bases). Germline V gives CDR1 LNHDA, CDR2 SQIVND (reference sequence). V dropped 4 bases and J dropped 4 bases, with 10 bases sitting between them. The CDR3 contains 13 residues. CDR3 sequence reads: CASSTDSFYGYTF. In nucleotides, the CDR3 is TGTGCCAGTAGTACGGACAGCTTCTATGGCTACACCTTC.

The gene calls are TRBV15 and TRBJ1-2, with 7 nucleotides matching TRBD1. This CDR3 region has 13 residues. Trimming at V came to 11 bases and at J to 2 bases, leaving 8 bases not matched to a gene. The germline CDR1 and CDR2 sequences are LNHNV and YYDKDF (reference sequence). The CDR3 sequence is CAWRGTENYGYTF. CDR3 nucleotide sequence: TGTGCCTGGAGAGGGACAGAGAACTATGGCTACACCTTC. Complete variable domain (other parts from reference TRBV15 and TRBJ1-2): DAMVIQNPRYQVTQFGKPVTLSCSQTLNHNVMYWYQQKSSQAPKLLFHYYDKDFNNEADTPDNFQSRRPNTSFCFLDIRSPGLGDTAMYLCAWRGTENYGYTFGSGTRLTVV.

In its sample, this clonotype was seen many times. This rearrangement joins TRBV29-1 to TRBJ1-1; D is undetermined. The ends were cut back, 5 bases at V and 1 base at J, with 11 bases in the middle. This CDR3 contains 13 residues. Germline V CDR1 and CDR2: SQVTM, ANQGSEA. The CDR3 nucleotides read TGCAGCGTTATAGGCCGGAGGAACACTGAAGCTTTCTTT. Protein: CSVIGRRNTEAFF. Variable domain in full (rest from reference TRBV29-1 and TRBJ1-1): SAVISQKPSRDICQRGTSLTIQCQVDSQVTMMFWYRQQPGQSLTLIATANQGSEATYESGFVIDKFPISRPNLTFSTLTVSNMSPEDSSIYLCSVIGRRNTEAFFGQGTRLTVV.

The chain recombines TRBV2 with TRBJ2-7; TRBD2 might be the D (6 bases). V was shortened by 0 bases and J by 2 bases, with 17 bases between the two germline ends. Looked up from germline, CDR1 is SNHLY and CDR2 is FYNNEI. The CDR3 loop spans 17 amino acids. CDR3 nucleotides: TGTGCCAGCAGTGAAGCGCTCGGCCGTCGGGGGACCTACGAGCAGTACTTC. It yields the protein CASSEALGRRGTYEQYF.

This clonotype was seen repeatedly, ten times or more. CDR3 loop: CASSQGTGNYGYTF. CDR3 nucleotides: TGTGCCAGCAGCCAAGGGACAGGGAACTATGGCTACACCTTC. The genes are TRBV14 and TRBJ1-2; TRBD1 aligns across 8 bases. The CDR3 covers 14 residues. V was clipped by 1 base and J by 2 bases; unmatched bases: 0. Per the germline V gene, CDR1 is SGHDN and CDR2 is FVKESK. The full variable domain, in which reference TRBV14 and TRBJ1-2 provide the parts outside the CDR3, is EAGVTQFPSHSVIEKGQTVTLRCDPISGHDNLYWYRRVMGKEIKFLLHFVKESKQDESGMPNNRFLAERTGGTYSTLKVQPAELEDSGVYFCASSQGTGNYGYTFGSGTRLTVV.

The table lists this clonotype with many counts. The CDR3 protein is CASSWGTGNEKLFF. The CDR3 coding sequence is TGTGCCAGCAGTTGGGGGACAGGGAACGAAAAACTGTTTTTT. The chain couples TRBV14 to TRBJ1-4; TRBD1 aligns across 9 bases. V dropped 6 bases and J dropped 8; count of bases not matched to a gene: 7. The CDR3 length is 14 residues. The germline gives CDR1 SGHDN, CDR2 FVKESK.

The chain joins TRBV24-1 to TRBJ1-2; 9 bases line up with TRBD1. Germline values: CDR1 KGHDR, CDR2 SFDVKD. V lost 3 bases and J lost 5; bases outside the gene matches: 9. The CDR3 consists of 16 residues. In DNA, the CDR3 is TGTGCCACCAGTGATCGGACAGGGGTCTTCGGTTATGGCTACACCTTC. Translated: CATSDRTGVFGYGYTF.

The chain combines TRBV29-1 with TRBJ1-1; 7 bases are a match to TRBD1. V was pared by 8 bases and J by 4 bases, with 7 bases of the junction left unmatched. The CDR3 spans 12 residues. CDR1 is SQVTM, CDR2 ANQGSEA, per germline. The CDR3 DNA follows: TGCAGCAGGCTTGACAGGGCCACTGAAGCTTTCTTT. This encodes CSRLDRATEAFF.

V usage is TRBV6-1 and J usage is TRBJ1-1, with TRBD1 as a possible D gene (5 bases). Germline V CDR1 and CDR2: MNHNS, SASEGT. The CDR3 is made up of 12 amino acids. Trimming left V 6 bases short and J 7 bases short, with 12 bases between. The CDR3 nucleotides read TGTGCCAGCAGGGGGACGGGAGATGAAGCTTTCTTT. This gives the protein CASRGTGDEAFF.

This chain uses TRBV2 with TRBJ1-2; TRBD1 matches at 7 bases. Trimming at V came to 4 bases and at J to 5 bases, leaving 10 bases not matched to a gene. Looked up from germline, CDR1 is SNHLY and CDR2 is FYNNEI. This CDR3 comprises 15 residues. This CDR3 reads CASSARQGSKYGYTF. The CDR3 DNA is TGTGCCAGCAGTGCCAGACAGGGTTCGAAATATGGCTACACCTTC. Using reference TRBV2 and TRBJ1-2 for the parts outside the CDR3, the full variable domain is EPEVTQTPSHQVTQMGQEVILRCVPISNHLYFYWYRQILGQKVEFLVSFYNNEISEKSEIFDDQFSVERPDGSNFTLKIRSTKLEDSAMYFCASSARQGSKYGYTFGSGTRLTVV.

Many counts were recorded for this clonotype. The DNA of the CDR3 is TGTGCCAGCAGCCAAGCCGTAAGACAGGGGGCTGAGAAACTGTTTTTT. As protein: CASSQAVRQGAEKLFF. This chain joins TRBV7-9 and TRBJ1-4, with TRBD1 matching over 10 bases. The CDR3 consists of 16 residues. V lost 5 bases to trimming and J lost 11 bases; unmatched junction nucleotides: 14. Germline-derived CDR1 and CDR2 are SEHNR and FQNEAQ (reference sequence).

Ten or more counts support this clonotype. The V and J genes are TRBV5-1 and TRBJ1-4; 9 nucleotides align to TRBD1. The CDR3 consists of 16 residues. CDR1 is SGHRS and CDR2 is YFSETQ in the germline V gene. The V segment lost 4 bases and the J segment 1 base; nucleotides outside the gene matches: 5. As DNA, the CDR3 is TGCGCCAGCAGCACAGGGGGCGCGGTAACTAATGAAAAACTGTTTTTT. As protein: CASSTGGAVTNEKLFF.

V gene TRBV29-1 combines with J gene TRBJ1-5; D perhaps matches TRBD1 (6 bases). Germline CDR1 SQVTM, CDR2 ANQGSEA. Between the trimmed V and J ends, which lost 5 bases and 7 bases, there was a span of 15 bases. The CDR3 consists of 13 residues. The CDR3 loop reads CSVRRTANQPQHF. DNA of the CDR3: TGCAGCGTTAGAAGGACAGCCAACCAGCCCCAGCATTTT.

This clonotype was found a few times. This chain connects TRBV29-1 to TRBJ2-5, with D uncertain. Per germline, CDR1 SQVTM and CDR2 ANQGSEA. The germline V and J ends were trimmed by 6 bases and 3 bases, with 5 bases remaining between them. The CDR3 runs 10 residues. CDR3 sequence: CSVLEETQYF. CDR3 nucleotides: TGCAGCGTCCTAGAAGAGACCCAGTACTTC. The full variable domain, in which reference TRBV29-1 and TRBJ2-5 provide the parts outside the CDR3, is SAVISQKPSRDICQRGTSLTIQCQVDSQVTMMFWYRQQPGQSLTLIATANQGSEATYESGFVIDKFPISRPNLTFSTLTVSNMSPEDSSIYLCSVLEETQYFGPGTRLLVL.

The rearrangement uses TRBV19 and TRBJ1-4, with unresolved D. Germline CDR1 LNHDA, CDR2 SQIVND (reference sequence). The germline V and J ends were trimmed by 3 bases and 8 bases, with 7 bases remaining between them. The CDR3 covers 12 residues. In nucleotides, the CDR3 is TGTGCCAGTAGTATGGTGGGCGAAAAACTGTTTTTT. Amino acids: CASSMVGEKLFF. The whole variable domain, filled in from reference TRBV19 and TRBJ1-4, reads DGGITQSPKYLFRKEGQNVTLSCEQNLNHDAMYWYRQDPGQGLRLIYYSQIVNDFQKGDIAEGYSVSREKKESFPLTVTSAQKNPTAFYLCASSMVGEKLFFGSGTQLSVL.

This clonotype was detected only once. The V and J genes are TRBV6-1 and TRBJ2-2; the D call may be TRBD1 or TRBD2 (5 bases each). This CDR3 has 15 amino acids. The V and J ends lost 6 bases and 5 bases respectively, with 16 bases between them. Germline V gene lookup returns CDR1 MNHNS and CDR2 SASEGT. CDR3: CASRVRARETGELFF. Here the CDR3 DNA reads TGTGCCAGCAGGGTTAGGGCCAGGGAGACCGGGGAGCTGTTTTTT.

The rearrangement links TRBV10-3 to TRBJ1-3; no definite D call. Trimming pared 10 bases from V and 3 bases from J, leaving 13 bases between. The CDR3 sequence is 13 residues long. Germline loops: CDR1 ENHRY, CDR2 SYGVKD. The CDR3 nucleotides are TGTGCCAGCAAGATTGCAGGTGGAAACACCATATATTTT. This translates into CASKIAGGNTIYF.

The chain couples TRBV29-1 to TRBJ1-2, with TRBD1 identical over 11 bases. Per germline, CDR1 SQVTM and CDR2 ANQGSEA. This CDR3 has 14 amino acids. The V gene end was trimmed by 7 bases and the J gene end by 4 bases; junction bases not matched to a gene: 8. The CDR3 sequence: CSAAGTGGGYGYTF. CDR3 nucleotide sequence: TGCAGCGCAGCCGGGACAGGGGGTGGCTATGGCTACACCTTC.

This chain connects TRBV29-1 to TRBJ1-4; D is unclear. This CDR3 region has 13 residues. The V gene lost 5 bases and the J gene lost 6 bases, with 13 bases spanning the gap. Germline V gene data show CDR1 as SQVTM and CDR2 as ANQGSEA. CDR3 DNA: TGCAGCGTTTGGAGTGGGAAGGATGAAAAACTGTTTTTT. It translates to CSVWSGKDEKLFF.